The 24 T cell receptor beta chains presented below share a single source sample, sequenced in a study of cytomegalovirus exposure and HLA in healthy donors. PCR primers comprised 60 Vbeta and 13 Jbeta primers. Assay: immunoSEQ multiplex PCR; the TCRdb copy retains only in-frame clones and omits some. This sample has some 160,000 clones, with 68% found just once. Sequencing input: PBMCs. All receptors derive from a man in his sixties in good health and CMV-seronegative.

This chain links TRBV11-2 with TRBJ2-7; possible D gene TRBD1, 5 bases. V gave up 1 base and J gave up 2 bases, with 9 bases separating them. The germline gives CDR1 SGHAT, CDR2 FQNNGV. The CDR3 runs to 14 residues. As DNA, the CDR3 is TGTGCCAGCAGCTTAGGGGGCCAAACCTACGAGCAGTACTTC. It specifies CASSLGGQTYEQYF.

J is TRBJ1-1 and V is TRBV18; 7 bases fit TRBD1. V lost 6 bases, J lost 4 bases, and 8 bases stayed unmatched. Germline CDR1 reads KGHSH; CDR2 reads LQKENI. This CDR3 is 14 amino acids long. The CDR3 reads CASSLLQGSTEAFF. The CDR3, as DNA: TGTGCCAGCTCCCTCCTACAGGGGAGCACTGAAGCTTTCTTT.

The rearrangement uses TRBV5-4 and TRBJ1-5; unclear D gene. Germline V CDR1 and CDR2: SGHNT, YYREEE (reference sequence). This CDR3 contains 12 residues. V shed 4 bases and J shed 5 bases, with 7 bases lying between them. This chain's CDR3 is CASSLQDQPQHF. CDR3 bases: TGTGCCAGCAGCCTCCAGGATCAGCCCCAGCATTTT.

The V call is TRBV2, the J call TRBJ1-1, with D maybe TRBD1 (5 bases). Germline CDR1 reads SNHLY; CDR2 reads FYNNEI. The V gene lost 4 bases and the J gene lost 4 bases, with 7 bases spanning the gap. The CDR3 runs 12 residues. CDR3 DNA sequence: TGTGCCAGCAGTGCGGGGGGCACTGAAGCTTTCTTT. Its protein product is CASSAGGTEAFF.

The chain joins TRBV29-1 to TRBJ1-2, with TRBD1 identical over 7 bases. V lost 4 bases to trimming and J lost 2 bases; unmatched junction nucleotides: 7. This CDR3 spans 14 amino acids. CDR1 is SQVTM and CDR2 is ANQGSEA in the germline V gene. The CDR3 region is CSVVLSTGNYGYTF. CDR3 sequence (DNA): TGCAGCGTTGTCCTCTCGACAGGGAACTATGGCTACACCTTC.

This chain connects TRBV27 to TRBJ1-2, with D perhaps matching TRBD1 (5 bases). CDR1 and CDR2 from the germline V gene are MNHEY and SMNVEV (reference sequence). The length of the CDR3 is 13 residues. V dropped 0 bases and J dropped 8 bases, with 10 bases sitting between them. CDR3 DNA sequence: TGTGCCAGCAGTTTATCGGCAGGGCGGGGCTACACCTTC. Amino acids: CASSLSAGRGYTF.

This chain joins TRBV9 and TRBJ1-3; TRBD1 is a possible D gene (6 bases). Germline CDR1 is SGDLS and CDR2 is YYNGEE. This CDR3 is built from 18 residues. Trimming took 0 bases from V and 0 from J, leaving 16 bases between them. The CDR3 DNA reads TGTGCCAGCAGCGTAGAAGGACAGATAATTTCCTCTGGAAACACCATATATTTT. Its protein product is CASSVEGQIISSGNTIYF. Based on the CDR3 plus reference TRBV9 and TRBJ1-3, the full variable domain is DSGVTQTPKHLITATGQRVTLRCSPRSGDLSVYWYQQSLDQGLQFLIQYYNGEERAKGNILERFSAQQFPDLHSELNLSSLELGDSALYFCASSVEGQIISSGNTIYFGEGSWLTVV.

The chain combines TRBV7-9 with TRBJ1-5, with 8 bases fitting TRBD1. Germline assignment: CDR1 SEHNR and CDR2 FQNEAQ (reference sequence). This CDR3 has 17 amino acids. The trim removed 1 base at V and 3 bases at J, leaving 8 bases unmatched. The CDR3, as DNA: TGTGCCAGCAGCTTAGGTCAGGGACAGGTCTACAATCAGCCCCAGCATTTT. It translates to CASSLGQGQVYNQPQHF.

In its sample, this clone was seen a few times. This same CDR3 is encoded by further DNA sequences in the sample. The rearrangement joins TRBV5-1 to TRBJ2-1; unclear D gene. This CDR3 spans 13 amino acids. The germline CDR1 and CDR2 sequences are SGHRS and YFSETQ. The V end lost 0 bases, the J end lost 5 bases, and 6 bases lay between the germline ends. As DNA, the CDR3 is TGCGCCAGCAGCTTGGATTACAACAATGAGCAGTTCTTC. This gives the protein CASSLDYNNEQFF.

The chain joins TRBV7-2 to TRBJ1-5; D uncertain. Germline V lookup: CDR1 SGHTA, CDR2 FQGNSA. This CDR3 is 17 amino acids long. With 5 bases removed from V and 2 bases from J, the gap between germline ends came to 19 bases. CDR3 nucleotides: TGTGCCAGCAGCCCCAAGCCGCTATTCGGGGGCAATCAGCCCCAGCATTTT. Encoded protein: CASSPKPLFGGNQPQHF.

The V call is TRBV11-1, the J call TRBJ2-7, with D possibly TRBD2 on 7 matching bases. Trimming stripped 5 bases from V and 8 bases from J, with 16 bases between. The germline V gene encodes CDR1 SGHAT and CDR2 FQDESV (reference sequence). The CDR3 loop spans 13 amino acids. The DNA of the CDR3 is TGTGCCAGCAGCCCCCCAGGGGAGGGGCAGCAGTACTTC. Translation: CASSPPGEGQQYF.

This clone was recorded a few times. V usage is TRBV6-5 and J usage is TRBJ1-5; 7 bases fit TRBD1. This CDR3 has 13 amino acids. The ends lost 8 bases at V and 3 bases at J; junction bases unmatched: 4. Germline V gene sequence: CDR1 MNHEY, CDR2 SVGAGI. The CDR3 DNA reads as TGTGCCAGCCGCGGGACAGCCAATCAGCCCCAGCATTTT. Amino acid sequence: CASRGTANQPQHF.

This rearrangement joins TRBV5-5 to TRBJ1-2; 8 bases fit TRBD1. This CDR3 is 14 amino acids long. Germline V gene lookup returns CDR1 SGHKS and CDR2 YYEKEE (reference sequence). V was clipped by 4 bases and J by 4 bases; unmatched bases: 6. The CDR3 coding sequence is TGTGCCAGCAGCGGGGGAGGGACAGGCTATGGCTACACCTTC. Its protein product is CASSGGGTGYGYTF. The full variable domain, with the rest looked up from reference TRBV5-5 and TRBJ1-2, is DAGVTQSPTHLIKTRGQQVTLRCSPISGHKSVSWYQQVLGQGPQFIFQYYEKEERGRGNFPDRFSARQFPNYSSELNVNALLLGDSALYLCASSGGGTGYGYTFGSGTRLTVV.

This rearrangement joins TRBV28 to TRBJ1-4; a possible D gene is TRBD1 (5 bases). Germline loops: CDR1 MDHEN, CDR2 SYDVKM. The CDR3 runs 15 residues. The V end lost 6 bases, the J end lost 4 bases, and 15 bases lay between the germline ends. The CDR3 DNA sequence: TGTGCCAGCAGGGGGGGTGGGGCAGTTAATGAAAAACTGTTTTTT. This encodes CASRGGGAVNEKLFF.

The chain joins TRBV19 to TRBJ1-5; the D gene is possibly TRBD1 (5 bases). The CDR3 totals 15 residues. Trimming stripped 6 bases from V and 0 bases from J, with 12 bases between. Germline loops: CDR1 LNHDA, CDR2 SQIVND (reference sequence). As DNA, the CDR3 is TGTGCCAGTAGGCCATTAACAGGTAGCAATCAGCCCCAGCATTTT. Residues: CASRPLTGSNQPQHF.

This clone was observed a few times. The genes are TRBV11-2 and TRBJ2-1; 8 bases fit TRBD2. This CDR3 has 15 amino acids. V shed 5 bases, J shed 4 bases, and the junction held 7 bases outside the gene matches. CDR1 is SGHAT, CDR2 FQNNGV, per germline. In DNA form, the CDR3 reads TGTGCCAGCAGCCTAGGGGCGGGAGGTTACAATGAGCAGTTCTTC. It translates to CASSLGAGGYNEQFF.

The chain links TRBV6-6 to TRBJ2-1; possibly TRBD2 for D (6 bases). Deletions cut 0 bases from V and 6 bases from J, with 9 bases between. The CDR3 sequence is 14 residues long. Germline lookup yields CDR1 MNHNY and CDR2 SVGAGI (reference sequence). The DNA of the CDR3 is TGTGCCAGCAGTTACTCGTATAGCGGCAATGAGCAGTTCTTC. Translation: CASSYSYSGNEQFF.

J is TRBJ2-7 and V is TRBV21-1; the table's TRBD1 call for D was not verified on the DNA. TRBV21-1 is designated a pseudogene. The CDR3 sequence is 16 residues long. CDR3 loop: CASSKEGQGPSYEQYF. The CDR3 DNA reads as TGTGCCAGCAGCAAAGAAGGACAGGGTCCCTCCTACGAGCAGTACTTC.

This clone has a handful of counts. The chain uses TRBV18 and TRBJ1-1; 7 bases align to TRBD1. Unmatched junction bases numbered 4, after V lost 3 bases and J lost 3 bases. This CDR3 comprises 14 residues. CDR1 is KGHSH and CDR2 is LQKENI in the germline V gene. As DNA, the CDR3 is TGTGCCAGCTCACCGGTAACAGGGGACACTGAAGCTTTCTTT. Protein: CASSPVTGDTEAFF. The full variable domain, in which reference TRBV18 and TRBJ1-1 provide the parts outside the CDR3, is NAGVMQNPRHLVRRRGQEARLRCSPMKGHSHVYWYRQLPEEGLKFMVYLQKENIIDESGMPKERFSAEFPKEGPSILRIQQVVRGDSAAYFCASSPVTGDTEAFFGQGTRLTVV.

This clone was seen more than once but under ten times. The CDR3 DNA is TGCAGCGTTGGAGGGCTACTAGCGGGAAAAACAGATACGCAGTATTTT. Translated, it gives CSVGGLLAGKTDTQYF. This chain links TRBV29-1 with TRBJ2-3; 10 bases are a match to TRBD2. The trim removed 4 bases at V and 3 bases at J, leaving 10 bases unmatched. The CDR3 runs 16 residues. The V gene's germline CDR1 is SQVTM and CDR2 ANQGSEA.

This clone has more than one count but fewer than ten. The rearrangement joins TRBV21-1 to TRBJ2-5; TRBD2 is the table's D call, not checked against the DNA. TRBV21-1 is a listed pseudogene. CDR3 length: 18 residues. Written as DNA, the CDR3 is TGTGCCAGCAGCAAAGTCGACAGGGTGCTAGCGGGAGAAGAGACCCAGTACTTC. Protein product: CASSKVDRVLAGEETQYF.

The chain links TRBV28 to TRBJ1-2; D is undetermined. There are 15 residues in the CDR3. CDR1 MDHEN and CDR2 SYDVKM come from the germline V gene. V lost 1 base and J 0 bases, leaving 9 bases between the germline ends. The CDR3 is CASSLYGSANYGYTF. The DNA for the CDR3 is TGTGCCAGCAGTTTATACGGGTCCGCTAACTATGGCTACACCTTC.

There are a few counts of this clone. The chain recombines TRBV30 with TRBJ1-4, with 7 bases fitting TRBD1. In germline, CDR1 is GTSNPN, CDR2 SVGIG (reference sequence). V gave up 3 bases and J gave up 5 bases; unmatched junction bases: 6. The length of the CDR3 is 14 residues. CDR3 sequence reads: CAWSPGQENEKLFF. In DNA form, the CDR3 reads TGTGCCTGGAGCCCCGGACAGGAAAATGAAAAACTGTTTTTT.

This clone was seen only once. The chain carries TRBV7-2 and TRBJ2-2; D gene unclear. The CDR3 runs to 16 residues. Trimming removed 3 bases from V and 5 bases from J, with 16 bases in between. The germline gives CDR1 SGHTA, CDR2 FQGNSA. CDR3 DNA: TGTGCCAGCAGCTTGGCCCCGCCGGAGCTTACCGGGGAGCTGTTTTTT. This codes for CASSLAPPELTGELFF.